This TCR beta chain was sequenced during a study of cytomegalovirus exposure and HLA in healthy donors. Study results and caveats: Later analysis showed most CMV-associated TCR beta chains appearing HLA-restricted.

The CDR3 totals 11 residues. Germline lookup yields CDR1 SGHRS and CDR2 YFSETQ. V lost 5 bases, J lost 8 bases, and 10 bases lay in between. Healthy bone marrow donors supplied every sample. Use of 60 Vbeta and 13 Jbeta primers characterized the PCR. The data were produced by immunoSEQ multiplex PCR, yet TCRdb's version contains in-frame clones alone and is incomplete. The sample shows 150,000 to 200,000 clones, around nine tenths of them seen only once. Note on this clone: Its antigen is as yet unknown.

Sequencing input: PBMCs. The chain employs TRBV5-1 and TRBJ1-2; a weak D match, TRBD1 (5 bases). The source is a woman between 18 and 30 years old in good health and CMV-seronegative. This chain's CDR3 is CASRQDGGYTF. The CDR3 DNA reads TGCGCCAGCAGACAGGACGGGGGCTACACCTTC.